The 20 T cell receptor beta chains given below trace back to one sample, sequenced in a study of beta chain features in type 1 diabetes. Expressed TCRB transcripts were sequenced after all isolated RNA was converted to cDNA. The repertoire was sequenced with immunoSEQ multiplex PCR; TCRdb's copy has only in-frame clones and lacks some. The table shows approximately 250,000 clones, with around 14% occurring only once. Material: naive CD4+ T cells from blood. Receptors originate from a woman aged 40 to 50 in good health.

The sample holds a few counts of this clone. V is TRBV9 and J is TRBJ1-1, with D tentatively TRBD1 (5 bases). V lost 4 bases to trimming and J lost 1 base, with 11 bases between them. The CDR3 consists of 14 residues. Germline CDR1 is SGDLS and CDR2 is YYNGEE. The CDR3 protein is CASSKGTGNTEAFF. CDR3 nucleotide sequence: TGTGCCAGCAGCAAAGGGACTGGGAACACTGAAGCTTTCTTT.

This chain links TRBV15 with TRBJ1-1, with no clear D. The CDR3 has 14 residues. The V end lost 1 base, the J end lost 0 bases, and 6 bases lay between the germline ends. Germline V CDR1 and CDR2: LNHNV, YYDKDF (reference sequence). CDR3 protein: CATSRGGMNTEAFF. The CDR3 region has the DNA TGTGCCACCAGCAGAGGAGGCATGAACACTGAAGCTTTCTTT. The full variable domain, rest sourced from reference TRBV15 and TRBJ1-1, is DAMVIQNPRYQVTQFGKPVTLSCSQTLNHNVMYWYQQKSSQAPKLLFHYYDKDFNNEADTPDNFQSRRPNTSFCFLDIRSPGLGDTAMYLCATSRGGMNTEAFFGQGTRLTVV.

The V and J genes are TRBV5-1 and TRBJ1-2; TRBD1 matches at 9 bases. This CDR3 contains 13 residues. Germline loops: CDR1 SGHRS, CDR2 YFSETQ. The V and J ends lost 2 bases and 6 bases, in that order; junction bases with no gene match: 2. The CDR3 is CASSFRTGDGYTF. CDR3 nucleotides: TGCGCCAGCAGCTTCCGGACAGGGGATGGCTACACCTTC.

The rearrangement links TRBV18 to TRBJ1-1; weak D call: TRBD1 (5 bases). Germline-derived CDR1 and CDR2 are KGHSH and LQKENI. Trimming pared 1 base from V and 3 bases from J, leaving 12 bases between. The CDR3 loop spans 15 amino acids. In nucleotides, the CDR3 is TGTGCCAGCTCACCACGCAGGGAAAAGGACACTGAAGCTTTCTTT. This codes for CASSPRREKDTEAFF.

The chain employs TRBV19 and TRBJ2-3; D unclear. This CDR3 comprises 13 residues. V was trimmed by 2 bases and J by 5 bases, leaving 8 bases between them. Germline V gene lookup returns CDR1 LNHDA and CDR2 SQIVND (reference sequence). For the CDR3, the DNA is TGTGCCAGTAGTATAACAGCACAAGATACGCAGTATTTT. This encodes CASSITAQDTQYF. The full variable domain, with the rest looked up from reference TRBV19 and TRBJ2-3, is DGGITQSPKYLFRKEGQNVTLSCEQNLNHDAMYWYRQDPGQGLRLIYYSQIVNDFQKGDIAEGYSVSREKKESFPLTVTSAQKNPTAFYLCASSITAQDTQYFGPGTRLTVL.

This chain links TRBV13 with TRBJ2-5, with 8 bases that match TRBD1. Losses at the gene ends were 5 bases for V and 4 bases for J; bases not matched to a gene: 9. The CDR3 covers 15 residues. Germline V lookup: CDR1 PRHDT, CDR2 FYEKMQ (reference sequence). This chain's CDR3 is CASSVGQGVSETQYF. The CDR3 bases are TGTGCCAGCAGCGTCGGACAGGGAGTATCAGAGACCCAGTACTTC.

V gene TRBV6-6 combines with J gene TRBJ1-2, with a possible D match to TRBD1 (6 bases). The V end lost 5 bases, the J end lost 2 bases, and 15 bases lay between the germline ends. This CDR3 is built from 15 residues. Looked up from germline, CDR1 is MNHNY and CDR2 is SVGAGI (reference sequence). CDR3 sequence: CASSPVGGGNYGYTF. The CDR3 bases are TGTGCCAGCAGTCCAGTAGGGGGTGGCAACTATGGCTACACCTTC.

In this sample, this clone turned up a few times. The genes are TRBV11-2 and TRBJ2-1; no clear D gene. The CDR3 totals 13 residues. The V end was cut by 5 bases, the J end by 8 bases, with 13 bases between. Germline CDR1 SGHAT, CDR2 FQNNGV. CDR3 sequence: CASSNGVADEQFF. CDR3 DNA sequence: TGTGCCAGCAGCAATGGAGTGGCGGATGAGCAGTTCTTC.

This clone was recorded a few times. The chain has TRBV7-2 and TRBJ2-3; D perhaps matches TRBD2 (6 bases). The CDR3 loop spans 14 amino acids. The germline gives CDR1 SGHTA, CDR2 FQGNSA. The germline V and J ends were trimmed by 4 bases and 1 base, with 9 bases remaining between them. The CDR3 protein is CASSWGGGTDTQYF. For the CDR3, the DNA is TGTGCCAGCAGCTGGGGCGGGGGCACAGATACGCAGTATTTT. Supplemented by reference TRBV7-2 and TRBJ2-3, the full variable domain reads GAGVSQSPSNKVTEKGKDVELRCDPISGHTALYWYRQSLGQGLEFLIYFQGNSAPDKSGLPSDRFSAERTGGSVSTLTIQRTQQEDSAVYLCASSWGGGTDTQYFGPGTRLTVL.

This clone was found a few times. The rearrangement links TRBV5-5 to TRBJ2-7, with 8 bases identical to TRBD1. Trimming at V came to 0 bases and at J to 4 bases, leaving 3 bases not matched to a gene. Germline loops: CDR1 SGHKS, CDR2 YYEKEE (reference sequence). CDR3 size: 14 residues. This CDR3 reads CASSLGQGSYEQYF. In DNA, the CDR3 is TGTGCCAGCAGCTTGGGACAGGGGTCTTACGAGCAGTACTTC.

V is TRBV7-2 and J is TRBJ2-3; 10 bases map to TRBD1. CDR1 and CDR2 (germline): SGHTA, FQGNSA. V lost 4 bases and J lost 5; bases outside the gene matches: 6. This CDR3 region has 15 residues. The CDR3 region has the DNA TGTGCCAGCAGCTCGGTAGGACAGGGGGTAGATACGCAGTATTTT. Its protein is CASSSVGQGVDTQYF.

The chain recombines TRBV20-1 with TRBJ1-4, with D maybe TRBD1 (5 bases). Germline assignment: CDR1 DFQATT and CDR2 SNEGSKA (reference sequence). Trimming removed 1 base from V and 13 bases from J, with 7 bases in between. The CDR3 is made up of 10 amino acids. The CDR3 DNA follows: TGCAGTGCTAGAGGGGGGGGACTGTTTTTT. It is translated as CSARGGGLFF.

This clone has a handful of counts. V gene TRBV18 combines with J gene TRBJ2-5; D gene uncertain. V was shortened by 4 bases and J by 5 bases, with 8 bases between the two germline ends. The CDR3 has 12 residues. Per germline, CDR1 KGHSH and CDR2 LQKENI. DNA of the CDR3: TGTGCCAGCTCACGAGCCCGGGAGACCCAGTACTTC. Translating gives CASSRARETQYF.

This clone was seen a handful of times. The chain recombines TRBV27 with TRBJ1-5; D is unclear. The ends were cut back, 2 bases at V and 3 bases at J, with 8 bases in the middle. The CDR3 is made up of 14 amino acids. CDR1 MNHEY and CDR2 SMNVEV come from the germline V gene (reference sequence). CDR3 in amino acids: CASSLAALNQPQHF. The CDR3 DNA reads as TGTGCCAGCAGTTTAGCGGCCCTCAATCAGCCCCAGCATTTT.

This clone was seen more than once but under ten times. This CDR3 reads CARVTDSNQPQHF. The CDR3 DNA reads TGTGCCAGAGTGACAGACAGCAATCAGCCCCAGCATTTT. The V and J genes are TRBV21-1 and TRBJ1-5; the DNA was not used to check the table's D call, TRBD1. TRBV21-1 is annotated as a pseudogene. The CDR3 is 13 amino acids.

This clone was seen a few times. The V gene is TRBV5-4, the J gene TRBJ2-6; D is unresolved. From germline, CDR1 is SGHNT and CDR2 YYREEE (reference sequence). The V end lost 5 bases, the J end lost 0 bases, and 6 bases lay between the germline ends. The CDR3 sequence is 14 residues long. CDR3 sequence (DNA): TGTGCCAGCAGTCCAGGCTCTGGGGCCAACGTCCTGACTTTC. Protein: CASSPGSGANVLTF.

V gene TRBV4-3 combines with J gene TRBJ1-6; D possibly corresponds to TRBD1 (5 bases). The CDR3 totals 15 residues. V shed 0 bases and J shed 8 bases, with 11 bases lying between them. Germline V gene data show CDR1 as LGHNA and CDR2 as YSLEER. The CDR3: CASSQDQGIYSPLHF. Here the CDR3 DNA reads TGCGCCAGCAGCCAAGACCAGGGCATCTATTCACCCCTCCACTTT.

As DNA, the CDR3 is TGCAGCGTATACCCTAGCGACACTGAAGCTTTCTTT. This translates into CSVYPSDTEAFF. This rearrangement joins TRBV29-1 to TRBJ1-1; the D is unclear. V shed 6 bases and J shed 3 bases, with 11 bases lying between them. This CDR3 region has 12 residues. Germline assignment: CDR1 SQVTM and CDR2 ANQGSEA.

The table lists this clone with a few counts. This chain joins TRBV15 and TRBJ1-1; unclear D gene. This CDR3 is built from 12 residues. Germline V gives CDR1 LNHNV, CDR2 YYDKDF (reference sequence). Trimming took off 6 bases at V and 11 bases at J, with 16 bases between the two ends. CDR3 sequence: CATRGNPGMAFF. CDR3 DNA sequence: TGTGCCACCAGGGGTAATCCGGGGATGGCTTTCTTT.

V is TRBV9 and J is TRBJ1-2, with 7 bases identical to TRBD1. V lost 3 bases and J lost 3; bases outside the gene matches: 8. The CDR3 runs to 15 residues. Per germline, CDR1 SGDLS and CDR2 YYNGEE. The CDR3 region is CASSAGGIQDYGYTF. In DNA form, the CDR3 reads TGTGCCAGCAGCGCAGGGGGGATTCAGGACTATGGCTACACCTTC.